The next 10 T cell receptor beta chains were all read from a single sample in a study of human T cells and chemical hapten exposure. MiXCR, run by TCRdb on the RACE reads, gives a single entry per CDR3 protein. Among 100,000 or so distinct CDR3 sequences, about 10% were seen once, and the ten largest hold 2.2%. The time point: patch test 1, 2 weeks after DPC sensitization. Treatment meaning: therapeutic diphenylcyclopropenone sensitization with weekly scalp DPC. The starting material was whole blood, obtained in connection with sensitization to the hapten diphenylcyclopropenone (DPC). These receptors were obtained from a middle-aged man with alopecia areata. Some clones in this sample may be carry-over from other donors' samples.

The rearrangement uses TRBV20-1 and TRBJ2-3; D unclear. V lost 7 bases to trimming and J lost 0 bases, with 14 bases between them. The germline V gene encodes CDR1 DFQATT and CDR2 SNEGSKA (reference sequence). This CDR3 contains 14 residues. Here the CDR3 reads CSVRVSRSTDTQYF. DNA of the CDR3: TGCAGTGTTAGGGTCAGCCGGAGCACAGATACGCAGTATTTT.

CDR3 sequence: CASSQTRDTRTDTQYF. CDR3 sequence (DNA): TGTGCCAGCAGCCAAACACGGGACACCCGCACAGATACGCAGTATTTT. This chain connects TRBV14 to TRBJ2-3, with D possibly TRBD1 on 6 matching bases. V lost 2 bases and J 1 base, leaving 13 bases between the germline ends. CDR1 SGHDN and CDR2 FVKESK come from the germline V gene. This CDR3 is built from 16 residues.

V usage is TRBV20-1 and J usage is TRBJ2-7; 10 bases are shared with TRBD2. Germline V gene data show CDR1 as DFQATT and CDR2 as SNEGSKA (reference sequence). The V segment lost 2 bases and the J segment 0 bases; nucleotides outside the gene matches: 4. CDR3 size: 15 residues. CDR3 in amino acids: CSARQLAGSSYEQYV. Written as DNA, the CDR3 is TGCAGTGCTAGACAACTAGCGGGGAGCTCCTACGAGCAGTACGTC.

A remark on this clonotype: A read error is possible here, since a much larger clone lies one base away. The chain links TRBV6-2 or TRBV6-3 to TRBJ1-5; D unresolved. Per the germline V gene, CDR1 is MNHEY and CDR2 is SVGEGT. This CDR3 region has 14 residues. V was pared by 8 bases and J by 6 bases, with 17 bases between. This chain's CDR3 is CASCRSSGVQPQHF. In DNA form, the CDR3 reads TGTGCCAGCTGCAGATCCTCCGGGGTTCAGCCCCAGCATTTT.

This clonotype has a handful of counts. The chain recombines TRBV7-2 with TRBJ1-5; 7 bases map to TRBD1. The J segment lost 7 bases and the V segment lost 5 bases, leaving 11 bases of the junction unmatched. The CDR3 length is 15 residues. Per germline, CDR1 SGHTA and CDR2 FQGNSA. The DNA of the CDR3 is TGTGCCAGCAGCCAGACGACAGGGATGGGCCAGCCCCAGCATTTT. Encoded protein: CASSQTTGMGQPQHF.

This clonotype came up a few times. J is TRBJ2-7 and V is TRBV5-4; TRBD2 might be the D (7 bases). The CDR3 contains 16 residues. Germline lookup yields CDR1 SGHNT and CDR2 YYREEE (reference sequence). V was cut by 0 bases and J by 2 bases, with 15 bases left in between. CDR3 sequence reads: CASSLGYGGQAYEQYF. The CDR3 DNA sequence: TGTGCCAGCAGCTTGGGTTACGGGGGGCAAGCCTACGAGCAGTACTTC.

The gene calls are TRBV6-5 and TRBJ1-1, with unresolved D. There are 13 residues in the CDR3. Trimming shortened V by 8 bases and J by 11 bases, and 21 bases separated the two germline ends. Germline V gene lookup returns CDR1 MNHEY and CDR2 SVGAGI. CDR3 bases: TGTGCCAGCCTTCACTCCGGCGGAGGTGGGGCTTTCTTT. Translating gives CASLHSGGGGAFF.

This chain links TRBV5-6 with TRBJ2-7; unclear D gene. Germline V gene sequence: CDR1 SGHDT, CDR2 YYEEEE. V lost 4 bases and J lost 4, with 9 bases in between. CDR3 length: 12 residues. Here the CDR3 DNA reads TGTGCCAGCAGCGACGGTAGATACGAGCAGTACTTC. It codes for CASSDGRYEQYF. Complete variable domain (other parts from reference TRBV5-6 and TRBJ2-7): DAGVTQSPTHLIKTRGQQVTLRCSPKSGHDTVSWYQQALGQGPQFIFQYYEEEERQRGNFPDRFSGHQFPNYSSELNVNALLLGDSALYLCASSDGRYEQYFGPGTRLTVT.

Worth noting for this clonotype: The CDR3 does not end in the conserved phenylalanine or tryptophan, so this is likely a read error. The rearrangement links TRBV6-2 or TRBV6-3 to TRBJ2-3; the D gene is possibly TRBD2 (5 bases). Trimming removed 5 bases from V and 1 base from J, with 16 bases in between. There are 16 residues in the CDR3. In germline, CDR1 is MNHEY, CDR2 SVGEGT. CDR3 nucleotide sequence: TGTGCCAGCAGTCGTCCCCGGAGGCTGGGCACAGATACGCAGTATTTG. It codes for CASSRPRRLGTDTQYL.

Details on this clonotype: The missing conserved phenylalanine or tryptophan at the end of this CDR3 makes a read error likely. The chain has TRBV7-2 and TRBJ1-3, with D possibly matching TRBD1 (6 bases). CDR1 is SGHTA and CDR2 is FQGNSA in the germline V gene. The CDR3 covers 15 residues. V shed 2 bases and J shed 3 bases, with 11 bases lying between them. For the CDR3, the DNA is TGTGCCAGCAGCTTAATTCAGGGGAGTGGAAACACCATATATTCT. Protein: CASSLIQGSGNTIYS.